Given below is one TCR beta chain in context. What it binds is not known. The CDR3 contains 14 residues. Looked up from germline, CDR1 is MNHEY and CDR2 is SMNVEV (reference sequence). V shed 7 bases, J shed 4 bases, and the junction held 6 bases outside the gene matches. These data originate in a study of radiotherapy plus CTLA-4 blockade in lung cancer. Study details: Among all patients, 15% to 20% showed objective responses, while about 30% had disease control. General observations from the study: Blood saw expansion of tumor-derived TCR clones after radiotherapy plus ipilimumab.

Some clones are missing from TCRdb's copy, which holds only in-frame ones; the method was immunoSEQ multiplex PCR. Among 40,000 to 60,000 clones listed, approximately 85% were seen once. The chain carries TRBV27 and TRBJ1-3; 8 bases match TRBD1. This clonotype was obtained from a human donor with non-small cell lung cancer who had stable disease on radiotherapy plus ipilimumab. The input for sequencing was peripheral blood, taken from a patient treated with radiotherapy plus ipilimumab. The CDR3 protein is CASKQGGSGNTIYF. The DNA for the CDR3 is TGTGCCAGCAAACAGGGGGGATCCGGAAACACCATATATTTT.